This TCR beta chain was documented in a study of metastatic and nonmetastatic thyroid tumors. Study as a whole: Repertoire comparisons spanned blood and tumor or nodule tissue from malignant and benign thyroid patients. Study results and caveats: The reported finding was significantly higher TCR beta diversity in malignant thyroid tumors relative to benign nodules, in blood and tumor.

Thyroid surgery was preceded by no treatment in any patient. The CDR3 is 14 residues long. Germline CDR1 is KGHSH and CDR2 is LQKENI. The V gene lost 3 bases and the J gene lost 10 bases, with 18 bases spanning the gap. Authors' methods: The authors used CDR3 differences across clinicopathological groups to build a distant-metastasis classifier for papillary thyroid cancer. TCRdb re-clonotyped the PCR reads via MiXCR. None of the V and J calls come from the authors' own analysis; TCRdb made them. The sample holds about 19,000 clones, 34% seen once. Points on this clone: Its cognate antigen is unknown.

V gene TRBV18 combines with J gene TRBJ1-1; possibly TRBD1 for D (5 bases). Sequencing was done on a sample of tumor tissue. The clonotype originates from a male donor with papillary thyroid cancer or a benign thyroid nodule (not recorded which). Some clones in this sample may be carry-over from other donors' samples. The CDR3 here is CASSPFRADTGAFF. Written as DNA, the CDR3 is TGTGCCAGCTCACCCTTTCGGGCGGACACGGGAGCTTTCTTT.